Described below is a single T cell receptor (beta chain) sequence and its context. Its antigen is as yet unknown. This record comes from a study of T cell repertoires in cytomegalovirus infection. The wider study: Public signatures in TCR beta pointed to CMV infection and matching HLA type.

General study results and limits: There were HLA-C-restricted CMV-specific TCR beta clonotypes dominating the ex vivo response. Of the TCR beta families, the public ones yielded a cumulative frequency that identified carriers of CMV plus the relevant HLA.

Each CDR3 protein gets one entry after TCRdb re-called the reads with MiXCR. The repertoire includes 150,000 to 200,000 distinct CDR3 sequences, about 15% of them detected once, and about 17% sits in the top ten. This CDR3 is built from 17 residues. Germline CDR1 SGHVS, CDR2 FQNEAQ. Trimming took 6 bases from V and 5 from J; bases not matched to a gene: 14. The sequenced sample consisted of CD8+ T cells from PBMCs. The V gene is TRBV7-8, the J gene TRBJ2-7; 12 nucleotides line up with TRBD1. The sequence derives from a human donor in good health (CMV status not recorded). Some clones in this sample may be carry-over from other donors' samples. CDR3 nucleotide sequence: TGTGCCAGCAGAAACGAAACCGGGACAGGGGGCATGCACGAGCAGTACTTC. It specifies CASRNETGTGGMHEQYF.